This T cell receptor beta chain was identified in a study of blood T cell repertoires in COVID-19. Background on the study: The United States, Italy and Spain provided the acute and convalescent COVID-19 samples. The cDNA or gDNA used as material had been derived from T cells, B-cell-depleted T cells, or PBMCs.

CDR1 is SGHAT, CDR2 FQNNGV, per germline. With 4 bases clipped from V and 4 bases from J, the junction kept 7 bases outside the gene matches. The CDR3 consists of 15 residues. Authors' analysis steps: Using reference gene primer amplification, nucleated cell counts were estimated. Measured with immunoSEQ multiplex PCR; TCRdb has only the in-frame clones, and not every one. That table is the source of V, J and clone size, and D and trimming were worked out from the DNA. This sample has under 45,000 clones, with around 88% found just once. Sequencing was carried out using peripheral blood. V is TRBV11-2 and J is TRBJ2-5; 9 bases map to TRBD1. The TCR comes from a woman aged 80 or over with active or convalescent COVID-19. CDR3 region: CASSYGQGRGETQYF. DNA of the CDR3: TGTGCCAGCAGCTACGGACAGGGGCGAGGAGAGACCCAGTACTTC.